One and the same sample provided the 29 T cell receptor beta chains below, sequenced in a study of T cell changes during pregnancy in multiple sclerosis. Data came from immunoSEQ multiplex PCR; TCRdb stores just in-frame clones and leaves some out. The sample lists under 95,000 clones; about 94% were seen once. The sequences come from peripheral blood, collected in the second trimester of pregnancy. The receptors stem from a female donor in good health, enrolled as a control in a pregnancy study.

This sequence joins TRBV4-1 and TRBJ2-3; D is unresolved. The germline V and J ends were trimmed by 1 base and 2 bases, with 10 bases remaining between them. CDR3 length: 15 residues. Germline CDR1 reads MGHRA; CDR2 reads YSYEKL. The DNA of the CDR3 is TGCGCCAGCAGCCAAGTTATCGTCTCCACAGATACGCAGTATTTT. The encoded protein is CASSQVIVSTDTQYF.

The chain combines TRBV5-1 with TRBJ2-1; TRBD1 agrees at 9 bases. Trimming took 4 bases from V and 1 from J; bases not matched to a gene: 3. The CDR3 has 15 amino acids. Per the germline V gene, CDR1 is SGHRS and CDR2 is YFSETQ. The CDR3 protein is CASSLDRGSYNEQFF. Written as DNA, the CDR3 is TGCGCCAGCAGCCTGGACAGGGGTTCCTACAATGAGCAGTTCTTC. Supplemented by reference TRBV5-1 and TRBJ2-1, the full variable domain reads KAGVTQTPRYLIKTRGQQVTLSCSPISGHRSVSWYQQTPGQGLQFLFEYFSETQRNKGNFPGRFSGRQFSNSRSEMNVSTLELGDSALYLCASSLDRGSYNEQFFGPGTRLTVL.

The CDR3 DNA follows: TGTGCCAGCAGTGAGTGGGCAGGGGCGAACACTGAAGCTTTCTTT. The encoded protein is CASSEWAGANTEAFF. J is TRBJ1-1 and V is TRBV6-1, with D tentatively TRBD1 (6 bases). The germline V gene has CDR1 MNHNS and CDR2 SASEGT. This CDR3 has 15 residues. Between the trimmed V and J ends, which lost 3 bases and 1 base, there was a span of 12 bases.

The DNA of the CDR3 is TGCAGCGTTGAAGCCCGTTCGACAGGGGCGGCCACTGAAGCTTTCTTT. This sequence encodes CSVEARSTGAATEAFF. V gene TRBV29-1 combines with J gene TRBJ1-1, with 8 bases aligning to TRBD1. Germline CDR1 SQVTM, CDR2 ANQGSEA. This CDR3 contains 16 residues. The V gene end was trimmed by 1 base and the J gene end by 4 bases; junction bases not matched to a gene: 11. Drawing the rest from reference TRBV29-1 and TRBJ1-1, the complete variable domain is SAVISQKPSRDICQRGTSLTIQCQVDSQVTMMFWYRQQPGQSLTLIATANQGSEATYESGFVIDKFPISRPNLTFSTLTVSNMSPEDSSIYLCSVEARSTGAATEAFFGQGTRLTVV.

CDR3 in amino acids: CATSRDRRGGEQYF. CDR3 in DNA: TGTGCCACCAGCAGAGATCGCCGAGGGGGCGAGCAGTACTTC. This rearrangement joins TRBV15 to TRBJ2-7; TRBD1 is a possible D gene (6 bases). V lost 0 bases to trimming and J lost 6 bases, with 12 bases between them. Germline loops: CDR1 LNHNV, CDR2 YYDKDF (reference sequence). The CDR3 is 14 residues long.

This sequence joins TRBV9 and TRBJ2-7, with TRBD2 as a possible D gene (5 bases). V was clipped by 3 bases and J by 1 base, with 8 bases between them. This CDR3 contains 13 residues. Germline V gives CDR1 SGDLS, CDR2 YYNGEE. Written as DNA, the CDR3 is TGTGCCAGCAGCGCCGGGGTATCCTACGAGCAGTACTTC. This codes for CASSAGVSYEQYF.

The rearrangement joins TRBV11-2 to TRBJ2-1, with 7 bases fitting TRBD2. The CDR3 extends over 16 amino acids. Trimming cost V 0 bases and J 1 base; bases outside gene matches: 3. CDR1 SGHAT and CDR2 FQNNGV come from the germline V gene. CDR3 in amino acids: CASSLDIGGSYNEQFF. As DNA, the CDR3 is TGTGCCAGCAGCTTAGATATCGGGGGGTCCTACAATGAGCAGTTCTTC.

V gene TRBV27 combines with J gene TRBJ1-5; D might be TRBD1 (5 bases). This CDR3 has 15 amino acids. V shed 3 bases and J shed 2 bases, with 11 bases lying between them. The germline V gene has CDR1 MNHEY and CDR2 SMNVEV (reference sequence). The CDR3 loop reads CASSFGGEGNQPQHF. The CDR3 nucleotides are TGTGCCAGCAGTTTCGGGGGAGAAGGCAATCAGCCCCAGCATTTT.

In this sample, this clone turned up once. The V call is TRBV19, the J call TRBJ1-3; a possible D gene is TRBD1 (6 bases). The CDR3 is 16 amino acids. CDR1 is LNHDA and CDR2 is SQIVND in the germline V gene (reference sequence). The germline V and J ends were trimmed by 4 bases and 2 bases, with 15 bases remaining between them. In DNA, the CDR3 is TGTGCCAGTAGTACTATAACCGGGACAACTGGAAACACCATATATTTT. Protein product: CASSTITGTTGNTIYF.

This clone was observed a single time. V usage is TRBV7-8 and J usage is TRBJ2-2, with 8 bases fitting TRBD1. The CDR3 totals 15 residues. The V and J ends lost 3 bases and 6 bases, in that order; junction bases with no gene match: 6. Looked up from germline, CDR1 is SGHVS and CDR2 is FQNEAQ. CDR3 bases: TGTGCCAGCAGCTTTTTGACAGGGGTACCCGGGGAGCTGTTTTTT. This encodes CASSFLTGVPGELFF.

V usage is TRBV30 and J usage is TRBJ2-3, with D possibly TRBD1 on 6 matching bases. V lost 1 base and J lost 5, with 7 bases in between. The CDR3 has 12 amino acids. From germline, CDR1 is GTSNPN and CDR2 SVGIG (reference sequence). The CDR3 coding sequence is TGTGCCTGGAGTGCACAGGGAGATACGCAGTATTTT. Amino acids: CAWSAQGDTQYF.

The chain uses TRBV6-5 and TRBJ1-1, with D hard to call. Germline V lookup: CDR1 MNHEY, CDR2 SVGAGI. The CDR3 spans 16 residues. V lost 0 bases and J 4 bases, leaving 15 bases between the germline ends. In nucleotides, the CDR3 is TGTGCCAGCAGTTACTCGAGGGTCAGGTTAATCACTGAAGCTTTCTTT. Translated, it gives CASSYSRVRLITEAFF.

The rearrangement links TRBV6-1 to TRBJ1-6, with D perhaps matching TRBD1 (5 bases). Between the trimmed V and J ends, which lost 0 bases and 2 bases, there was a span of 11 bases. Looked up from germline, CDR1 is MNHNS and CDR2 is SASEGT. This CDR3 is 17 amino acids long. CDR3: CASSEAGRVPYNSPLHF. CDR3 nucleotides: TGTGCCAGCAGTGAAGCCGGCAGGGTACCCTATAATTCACCCCTCCACTTT.

The V call is TRBV5-4, the J call TRBJ1-5; tentative D call: TRBD1 (5 bases). There are 14 residues in the CDR3. The germline V gene encodes CDR1 SGHNT and CDR2 YYREEE (reference sequence). Between the trimmed V and J ends, which lost 0 bases and 4 bases, there was a span of 8 bases. The CDR3 here is CASSLAGGNQPQHF. In DNA form, the CDR3 reads TGTGCCAGCAGCTTGGCGGGGGGGAATCAGCCCCAGCATTTT.

The chain has TRBV6-1 and TRBJ1-5; 7 bases fit TRBD1. The CDR3 loop spans 16 amino acids. The V segment lost 2 bases and the J segment 2 bases; nucleotides outside the gene matches: 6. The germline V gene has CDR1 MNHNS and CDR2 SASEGT. CDR3 residues: CASSEQGQFGNQPQHF. The CDR3 DNA sequence: TGTGCCAGCAGTGAACAGGGACAGTTTGGCAATCAGCCCCAGCATTTT.

This chain links TRBV7-2 with TRBJ2-5, with 11 bases that match TRBD1. V was clipped by 3 bases and J by 4 bases; unmatched bases: 10. The germline V gene encodes CDR1 SGHTA and CDR2 FQGNSA. The CDR3 runs 17 residues. The CDR3 region has the DNA TGTGCCAGCAGCTTCGTCGGGACAGGGGGTTCGGGAGAGACCCAGTACTTC. Protein: CASSFVGTGGSGETQYF.

The chain recombines TRBV19 with TRBJ2-7; TRBD1 agrees at 9 bases. With V trimmed by 5 bases and J by 2 bases, 10 bases remained unmatched. CDR1 is LNHDA, CDR2 SQIVND, per germline (reference sequence). The CDR3 spans 16 residues. The CDR3 bases are TGTGCCAGTAGTCCCCGGACAGGGGCCTTTCCCTACGAGCAGTACTTC. It yields the protein CASSPRTGAFPYEQYF.

The gene calls are TRBV4-3 and TRBJ2-1, with 7 bases lining up with TRBD1. The germline V gene has CDR1 LGHNA and CDR2 YSLEER. The CDR3 loop spans 15 amino acids. Unmatched junction bases numbered 7, after V lost 2 bases and J lost 6 bases. The CDR3 loop is CASSQLTRDSNEQFF. CDR3 in DNA: TGCGCCAGCAGCCAATTAACACGGGACAGCAATGAGCAGTTCTTC.

The chain couples TRBV5-1 to TRBJ2-3; a possible D gene is TRBD2 (6 bases). The V gene lost 4 bases and the J gene lost 2 bases, with 14 bases spanning the gap. CDR3 size: 15 residues. Per the germline V gene, CDR1 is SGHRS and CDR2 is YFSETQ. The CDR3 loop is CASSVAREYTDTQYF. The CDR3 bases are TGCGCCAGCAGCGTAGCGCGGGAATACACAGATACGCAGTATTTT.

The genes are TRBV4-3 and TRBJ1-1, with 9 nucleotides matching TRBD1. The V gene end was trimmed by 3 bases and the J gene end by 1 base; junction bases not matched to a gene: 3. Germline CDR1 is LGHNA and CDR2 is YSLEER. This CDR3 region has 15 residues. CDR3 protein: CASSQPTGGNTEAFF. The CDR3 region has the DNA TGCGCCAGCAGCCAGCCGACAGGGGGGAACACTGAAGCTTTCTTT.

The chain is built from TRBV7-8 and TRBJ1-1; D unresolved. The germline V gene has CDR1 SGHVS and CDR2 FQNEAQ. V dropped 5 bases and J dropped 0 bases, with 19 bases sitting between them. CDR3 size: 17 residues. CDR3 in amino acids: CASSTPDRGAMNTEAFF. The CDR3 nucleotides are TGTGCCAGCAGCACCCCAGATCGGGGAGCGATGAACACTGAAGCTTTCTTT.

The rearrangement uses TRBV9 and TRBJ1-1, with a tentative D call TRBD1 (5 bases). This CDR3 is 16 amino acids long. Trimming cost V 3 bases and J 3 bases, with 18 bases left between them. Germline assignment: CDR1 SGDLS and CDR2 YYNGEE. CDR3 amino acids: CASSGGGRWEDTEAFF. The CDR3 bases are TGTGCCAGCAGCGGGGGGGGGAGATGGGAGGACACTGAAGCTTTCTTT.

The J gene is TRBJ2-7, the V gene TRBV2; 7 bases match TRBD1. The CDR3 is 14 amino acids. J gave up 5 bases and V 6 bases, and 10 bases lay outside the gene matches. Germline CDR1 SNHLY, CDR2 FYNNEI. Here the CDR3 reads CASRTGFESDEQYF. The CDR3 DNA sequence: TGTGCCAGCAGGACAGGGTTTGAATCGGACGAGCAGTACTTC.

This chain joins TRBV5-6 and TRBJ1-5, with 11 bases aligning to TRBD1. The CDR3 runs to 13 residues. CDR1 is SGHDT and CDR2 is YYEEEE in the germline V gene. V dropped 3 bases and J dropped 8; count of bases not matched to a gene: 1. The CDR3 spells CASSWDRGKPQHF. The CDR3 DNA reads as TGTGCCAGCAGCTGGGACAGGGGGAAGCCCCAGCATTTT.

On this clone itself: The identical CDR3 is also encoded by other nucleotide sequences in the sample. The CDR3 sequence: CAWSVGGNTEAFF. In DNA, the CDR3 is TGTGCCTGGAGTGTTGGCGGGAACACTGAAGCTTTCTTT. This sequence joins TRBV30 and TRBJ1-1; D unresolved. Trimming stripped 0 bases from V and 1 base from J, with 6 bases between. The CDR3 consists of 13 residues. The germline CDR1 and CDR2 sequences are GTSNPN and SVGIG (reference sequence).

This chain uses TRBV15 with TRBJ1-3, with 9 bases fitting TRBD1. The trim removed 4 bases at V and 3 bases at J, leaving 4 bases unmatched. Germline assignment: CDR1 LNHNV and CDR2 YYDKDF (reference sequence). This CDR3 spans 15 amino acids. The CDR3, as DNA: TGTGCCACCAGCATTAACAGGGGGCTTGGAAACACCATATATTTT. Translating it yields CATSINRGLGNTIYF.

The chain couples TRBV19 to TRBJ1-3; D is ambiguous. This CDR3 contains 16 residues. In germline, CDR1 is LNHDA, CDR2 SQIVND (reference sequence). V was cut by 5 bases and J by 8 bases, with 22 bases left in between. CDR3 nucleotide sequence: TGTGCCAGTAGTCCCAGCGGCAGTCAGTCTTGGGACACCATATATTTT. As protein: CASSPSGSQSWDTIYF.

This chain connects TRBV5-1 to TRBJ2-5; D may be TRBD2 (6 bases). The tail of the sequence fits TRBJ2-7 better, so the J call may be wrong. Germline lookup yields CDR1 SGHRS and CDR2 YFSETQ. CDR3 length equals 16 residues. The CDR3 reads CASSLVGGQDSYEQYF. The CDR3 nucleotides are TGCGCCAGCAGCTTGGTCGGGGGTCAGGACTCCTACGAGCAGTACTTC.

The chain recombines TRBV5-1 with TRBJ2-5, with 9 nucleotides matching TRBD2. The CDR3 spans 16 residues. The ends lost 1 base at V and 0 bases at J; junction bases unmatched: 4. Per the germline V gene, CDR1 is SGHRS and CDR2 is YFSETQ. The CDR3 loop is CASSLNSGGDQETQYF. DNA of the CDR3: TGCGCCAGCAGCTTGAATAGCGGGGGAGACCAAGAGACCCAGTACTTC.